Sequencing of this T cell receptor (beta chain) was carried out in a study of Ad26.COV2.S vaccination and SARS-CoV-2 variants. Profiled with immunoSEQ multiplex PCR; TCRdb holds only in-frame clones, not every one. The profile shows 360,000 or so clones, around 86% of them singletons. This clone was picked up one time. Regarding treatment: 15 to 20 received Ad26.COV2.S at low or high dose, single or two shots; roughly 5 received placebo; per-sample allocation not given. The investigators took samples on day 63 after the first vaccine or placebo injection. V was shortened by 6 bases and J by 2 bases, with 17 bases between the two germline ends. Germline assignment: CDR1 SNHLY and CDR2 FYNNEI. CDR3 length: 15 amino acids.

The V call is TRBV2, the J call TRBJ2-7; D is perhaps TRBD1 (5 bases). The sample consisted of peripheral blood, taken in a trial of Ad26.COV2.S vaccine versus placebo. The origin of this receptor is a person aged 18 to 65 who received the Ad26.COV2.S COVID-19 vaccine or a placebo. CDR3 DNA: TGTGCCAGCAGCGACGGGTGGGGCTCACCCTACGAGCAGTACTTC. The encoded protein is CASSDGWGSPYEQYF.